This T cell receptor (beta chain) was sequenced during a study of glioma-infiltrating T cells after dendritic cell vaccination. Study-level background: Patients had newly diagnosed or recurrent glioblastoma and received dendritic cell vaccines.

TCRB CDR3 was amplified from 2 ug genomic DNA or less. This table comes from immunoSEQ multiplex PCR, and its TCRdb copy is limited to in-frame clones, with some not included. Of around 89,000 clones in the sample, 70% to 90% were seen once. This CDR3 has 14 amino acids. Deletions cut 2 bases from V and 0 bases from J, with 8 bases between. The germline V gene has CDR1 SGHVS and CDR2 FQNEAQ. This clone turned up a few times. Its target is unknown. No glioblastoma patient carried an isocitrate dehydrogenase mutation. Findings of the study overall: TCR clonality showed no direct relationship with survival.

The receptor comes from a human donor with glioblastoma. The chain carries TRBV7-8 and TRBJ2-7, with D unresolved. Sequencing used blood, obtained before dendritic cell vaccination. DNA of the CDR3: TGTGCCAGCAGCTTAACCGATAGCTCCTACGAGCAGTACTTC. It codes for CASSLTDSSYEQYF.